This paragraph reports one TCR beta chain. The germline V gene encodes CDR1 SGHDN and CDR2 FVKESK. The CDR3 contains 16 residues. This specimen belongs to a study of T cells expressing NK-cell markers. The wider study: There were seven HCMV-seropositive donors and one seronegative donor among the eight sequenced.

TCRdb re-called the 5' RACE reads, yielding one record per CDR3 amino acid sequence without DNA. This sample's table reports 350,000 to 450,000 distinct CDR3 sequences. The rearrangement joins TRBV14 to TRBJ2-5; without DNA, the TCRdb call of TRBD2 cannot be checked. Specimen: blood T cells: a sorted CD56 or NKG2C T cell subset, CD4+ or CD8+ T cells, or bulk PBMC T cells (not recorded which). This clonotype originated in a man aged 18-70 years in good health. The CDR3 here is CASSQEWWREGETQYF. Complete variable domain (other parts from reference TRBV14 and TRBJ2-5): EAGVTQFPSHSVIEKGQTVTLRCDPISGHDNLYWYRRVMGKEIKFLLHFVKESKQDESGMPNNRFLAERTGGTYSTLKVQPAELEDSGVYFCASSQEWWREGETQYFGPGTRLLVL.